A single sample gave rise to the 13 T cell receptor beta chains below, sequenced in a study of technical replicates of blood from several donors. Profiling relied on immunoSEQ multiplex PCR, and the TCRdb table lists in-frame clones only, not all of them. The sample includes about 94,000 clones, about 95% seen only once; the top ten take approximately 0.36%. The source material was T cells isolated from PBMCs. All receptors come from a human donor in good health.

CDR3 coding DNA: TGTGCCAGCAGCTTTCCGACAGGGGGTGACTATGGCTACACCTTC. Translating it yields CASSFPTGGDYGYTF. This chain links TRBV7-2 with TRBJ1-2; TRBD1 agrees at 9 bases. Germline assignment: CDR1 SGHTA and CDR2 FQGNSA. The CDR3 contains 15 residues. V lost 3 bases to trimming and J lost 3 bases; unmatched junction nucleotides: 5.

The rearrangement uses TRBV20-1 and TRBJ1-2; D is unresolved. Between the trimmed V and J ends, which lost 0 bases and 8 bases, there was a span of 7 bases. Germline V CDR1 and CDR2: DFQATT, SNEGSKA (reference sequence). CDR3 size: 11 residues. CDR3 amino acids: CSARESSGYTF. Written as DNA, the CDR3 is TGCAGTGCTAGAGAGTCTTCCGGCTACACCTTC.

The chain links TRBV4-1 to TRBJ2-1, with TRBD2 as a possible D gene (5 bases). The CDR3 loop spans 16 amino acids. Germline-derived CDR1 and CDR2 are MGHRA and YSYEKL. V shed 1 base and J shed 0 bases, with 10 bases lying between them. CDR3 sequence: CASSQASPSSYNEQFF. The CDR3, as DNA: TGCGCCAGCAGCCAAGCTAGCCCGAGCTCCTACAATGAGCAGTTCTTC.

The V and J genes are TRBV1 and TRBJ1-1; the table's TRBD1 call for D was not verified on the DNA. TRBV1 counts as a pseudogene. This CDR3 is 18 amino acids long. In DNA form, the CDR3 reads TGCACCAGCAGCCAAGAGAAAGGGACAGGGGGATGGAAGACTGAAGCTTTCTTT. Residues: CTSSQEKGTGGWKTEAFF.

The rearrangement uses TRBV7-9 and TRBJ2-6; D gene ambiguous. This CDR3 spans 14 amino acids. Germline lookup yields CDR1 SEHNR and CDR2 FQNEAQ (reference sequence). The germline V and J ends were trimmed by 4 bases and 0 bases, with 4 bases remaining between them. As DNA, the CDR3 is TGTGCCAGCAGCTCCCTCTCTGGGGCCAACGTCCTGACTTTC. Amino acids: CASSSLSGANVLTF.

The chain uses TRBV9 and TRBJ2-3; TRBD2 agrees at 13 bases. With V trimmed by 0 bases and J by 0 bases, 4 bases remained unmatched. From germline, CDR1 is SGDLS and CDR2 YYNGEE. The CDR3 spans 18 residues. In DNA, the CDR3 is TGTGCCAGCAGCGTAGTAGGGACTAGCGGGATTAGCACAGATACGCAGTATTTT. Amino acids: CASSVVGTSGISTDTQYF.

The V gene is TRBV9, the J gene TRBJ2-2, with no clear D. V dropped 3 bases and J dropped 5 bases, with 8 bases sitting between them. This CDR3 has 13 residues. The germline V gene encodes CDR1 SGDLS and CDR2 YYNGEE. CDR3 DNA sequence: TGTGCCAGCAGCGGCACAGTGACCGGGGAGCTGTTTTTT. The encoded protein is CASSGTVTGELFF.

The chain uses TRBV27 and TRBJ2-2, with 8 bases fitting TRBD2. Per the germline V gene, CDR1 is MNHEY and CDR2 is SMNVEV (reference sequence). V shed 4 bases, J shed 6 bases, and the junction held 10 bases outside the gene matches. This CDR3 region has 16 residues. The CDR3 DNA follows: TGTGCCAGCAGTTCCCCTACGGGAGGGCCGGCCGGGGAGCTGTTTTTT. This codes for CASSSPTGGPAGELFF.

V and J are TRBV30 and TRBJ1-1, with 8 bases fitting TRBD1. Germline CDR1 and CDR2: GTSNPN and SVGIG (reference sequence). The CDR3 is 16 residues long. With V trimmed by 4 bases and J by 0 bases, 10 bases remained unmatched. CDR3 nucleotides: TGTGCCTGGAACTATCGACAGGGGCGAATGAACACTGAAGCTTTCTTT. Translating gives CAWNYRQGRMNTEAFF.

The chain recombines TRBV27 with TRBJ2-1; D call uncertain. This CDR3 is built from 13 residues. Germline loops: CDR1 MNHEY, CDR2 SMNVEV (reference sequence). The germline V and J ends were trimmed by 2 bases and 5 bases, with 7 bases remaining between them. The CDR3: CASSLTADNEQFF. The DNA for the CDR3 is TGTGCCAGCAGTTTAACCGCGGACAATGAGCAGTTCTTC.

The CDR3 DNA reads as TGTGCCAGCAGCCCTGATCCGGGAGTAGACGAGCAGTACTTC. Protein product: CASSPDPGVDEQYF. The chain joins TRBV11-2 to TRBJ2-7; possibly TRBD2 for D (6 bases). Trimming shortened V by 5 bases and J by 5 bases, and 16 bases separated the two germline ends. Germline V lookup: CDR1 SGHAT, CDR2 FQNNGV. The CDR3 runs 14 residues.

This clone was recorded only once. The rearrangement links TRBV19 to TRBJ1-2; 8 positions match TRBD1. V shed 6 bases, J shed 7 bases, and the junction held 16 bases outside the gene matches. Germline V CDR1 and CDR2: LNHDA, SQIVND (reference sequence). CDR3 length equals 16 residues. The CDR3 spells CASRTFGGQVPLGYTF. DNA of the CDR3: TGTGCCAGTAGGACCTTCGGGGGACAGGTTCCTCTTGGCTACACCTTC.

The chain carries TRBV18 and TRBJ2-2; the D gene is possibly TRBD1 (5 bases). Germline V gene lookup returns CDR1 KGHSH and CDR2 LQKENI. V was pared by 2 bases and J by 0 bases, with 13 bases between. This CDR3 is 17 amino acids long. The CDR3 sequence: CASSPVGHSTNTGELFF. The CDR3, as DNA: TGTGCCAGCTCACCAGTCGGACACTCAACGAACACCGGGGAGCTGTTTTTT.